The source of this T cell receptor (beta chain) is a study of OX40 agonist ivuxolimab in advanced cancers. Across the whole study: A mean age of approximately 60 years, range about 20 to 79, was recorded, and 82.7% were male. One patient with hepatocellular carcinoma and two with cutaneous melanoma, three in all, had partial responses. Study-level findings and limits: The study observed clonal expansion of CD4+ and CD8+ blood T cells by week 6 at 0.1 to 3.0 mg/kg. Near-lowest levels of clonal expansion characterized partial responders at 0.1-3.0 mg/kg.

This CDR3 has 14 residues. V was cut by 6 bases and J by 8 bases, with 14 bases left in between. Germline V lookup: CDR1 SGHTA, CDR2 FQGNSA. Points on this clone: Its antigen is currently unknown.

TCRdb's table, derived via immunoSEQ multiplex PCR, lists solely in-frame clones and lacks some. The sample has roughly 70,000 clones, roughly 90% seen once. V is TRBV7-2 and J is TRBJ1-6, with D perhaps TRBD1 (6 bases). The sequence came from an adult with an advanced solid tumor such as melanoma, head and neck, liver or kidney cancer. The source was CD4+ or CD8+ T cells sorted from blood, collected in a trial of the OX40 agonist ivuxolimab. The CDR3 protein is CASSPRTDYSPLHF. For the CDR3, the DNA is TGTGCCAGCAGTCCTCGGACAGATTATTCACCCCTCCACTTT.